This T cell receptor (beta chain) emerged from a study of liver allograft versus peripheral blood T cells. Turning to the study itself: Recipients' peripheral blood T cell receptor repertoires were compared with those in transplanted livers.

This clonotype appeared many times. The antigen remains unidentified. This CDR3 region has 11 residues. CDR1 is SQVTM, CDR2 ANQGSEA, per germline. V was trimmed by 7 bases and J by 12 bases, leaving 16 bases between them. General study points: It was reported that the T cell receptor repertoires found inside liver allografts differed from those that were detected in peripheral blood.

From the reads, TCRdb called clonotypes with MiXCR, one entry per CDR3 protein. The data hold some 10,000 distinct CDR3 sequences, with approximately 19% observed a single time. This sequence originates from a human patient who had a liver transplant. Some T cells may be the graft donor's. The rearrangement uses TRBV29-1 and TRBJ2-1; D unresolved. In DNA, the CDR3 is TGCAGCGGCTCCGAGGATATAGGGCAGTTCTTC. This sequence encodes CSGSEDIGQFF.